This is a list of T cell receptor beta chains from one sample in a study of CD8 T cells in Susac syndrome. From the immunoSEQ multiplex PCR reads, TCRdb called clonotypes with MiXCR, one entry per CDR3 protein. The table has around 150,000 distinct CDR3 sequences, 85% to 95% seen once. The sample was CD4+ T cells from PBMCs. The source of these receptors is a human donor in good health. The CDR3 runs from the conserved cysteine through the conserved F or W. The D gene is left open where the match is weak. Rows give clone size only sometimes, using once, few, many, or a class for an expanded clone.

DNA	CDR3	V	size	length	D	J
TGCAGTGCTAGAGCACCAGTAGCCGAGACCCAGTACTTC	CSARAPVAETQYF	TRBV20-1	-	13	-	TRBJ2-5
TGTGCCAGCAGCATCACAGGGGGAGTCTACAATGAGCAGTTCTTC	CASSITGGVYNEQFF	TRBV7-3	-	15	TRBD1	TRBJ2-1
TGTGCCAGCAGCCAATCGGTAGGCAGGATAAGTGGCTATGGCTACACCTTC	CASSQSVGRISGYGYTF	TRBV3-1	-	17	-	TRBJ1-2
TGTGCCAGCAGAGAGGGACAGATTAATTCACCCCTCCACTTT	CASREGQINSPLHF	TRBV28	-	14	TRBD1	TRBJ1-6
TGTGCCAGCAGCCAGTCCAGCGGGGTCCAAGAGACCCAGTACTTC	CASSQSSGVQETQYF	TRBV3-1	-	15	TRBD2	TRBJ2-5
TGCAGCGTTGAAGGACCAACCAATGAAAAACTGTTTTTT	CSVEGPTNEKLFF	TRBV29-1	-	13	-	TRBJ1-4
TGTGCCACCCAGGAGCCGGGAAGCTCCTACGAGCAGTACTTC	CATQEPGSSYEQYF	TRBV6-2/TRBV6-3	few	14	-	TRBJ2-7
TGTGCCAGCAGCTTAGGCCCACTGGATACGCAGTATTTT	CASSLGPLDTQYF	TRBV7-2	-	13	-	TRBJ2-3
TGTGCCACCAGCCTTCGTCGGGGGGTTTGGGCAGATACGCAGTATTTT	CATSLRRGVWADTQYF	TRBV15	-	16	TRBD2	TRBJ2-3
TGCGCCAGCATTCGATTTCCTGGGACAGATACGCAGTATTTT	CASIRFPGTDTQYF	TRBV5-1	-	14	-	TRBJ2-3
TGTGCCAGCGGCCAGACGGCGAACACCGGGGAGCTGTTTTTT	CASGQTANTGELFF	TRBV28	-	14	-	TRBJ2-2
TGTGCCAGCACCCACTGGGGGTTCACAGATACGCAGTATTTT	CASTHWGFTDTQYF	TRBV12-3/TRBV12-4	-	14	-	TRBJ2-3
TGTGCCAGCAGCACCGAGGACAGGGGGGCAAAACTGTTTTTT	CASSTEDRGAKLFF	TRBV7-9	-	14	TRBD1	TRBJ1-4
TGCAGCGTTGACGCTACAGGGGGTCAAGAGACCCAGTACTTC	CSVDATGGQETQYF	TRBV29-1	-	14	TRBD1	TRBJ2-5
TGTGCCAGCAGGAAGTTCATCGAGAGAGGAAAGGCGTATGGCTACACCTTC	CASRKFIERGKAYGYTF	TRBV12-3/TRBV12-4	-	17	-	TRBJ1-2
TGTGCCAGCAGTGAAGTAGGGATTAGCAATCAGCCCCAGCATTTT	CASSEVGISNQPQHF	TRBV6-1	-	15	-	TRBJ1-5
TGTGCCAGCAATATGACAGGGGGATACTACAATGAGCAGTTCTTC	CASNMTGGYYNEQFF	TRBV6-2/TRBV6-3	once	15	TRBD1	TRBJ2-1
TGTGCCAGCTCACCGTCAATGGACAGGGGGCCTTTGGGCACTGAAGCTTTCTTT	CASSPSMDRGPLGTEAFF	TRBV18	-	18	TRBD1	TRBJ1-1
TGTGCCACCAGTGACCACGACAGGCCTGGTTCACCCCTCCACTTT	CATSDHDRPGSPLHF	TRBV24-1	-	15	-	TRBJ1-6
TGTGCCAGCAGTTTAGGTACGGTAGATACGCAGTATTTT	CASSLGTVDTQYF	TRBV11-2	-	13	-	TRBJ2-3
TGTGCCAGCAGCTTACTCCCTAGCGGGGGCACAGATACGCAGTATTTT	CASSLLPSGGTDTQYF	TRBV7-2	-	16	TRBD2	TRBJ2-3
TGTGCCAGCAGCGGACGACAGGGCTTTAATGAAAAACTGTTTTTT	CASSGRQGFNEKLFF	TRBV9	-	15	TRBD1	TRBJ1-4
TGCAGTGCCGGGGACAGGGGGCGAGGAACCGGGGAGCTGTTTTTT	CSAGDRGRGTGELFF	TRBV20-1	-	15	TRBD1	TRBJ2-2
TGCGCCAGCAGCTTGGGAGTCGGCGGGGGCCACCAAGAGACCCAGTACTTC	CASSLGVGGGHQETQYF	TRBV5-1	-	17	-	TRBJ2-5
TGTGCCACCAGCAATATACCACAGGGGGCACATGAGCAGTTCTTC	CATSNIPQGAHEQFF	TRBV15	-	15	TRBD1	TRBJ2-1
TGCAGTGCTGCACTCACAGGGAACTATGGCTACACCTTC	CSAALTGNYGYTF	TRBV20-1	once	13	-	TRBJ1-2
TGCAGTGCTAGAGAAGGACAGGACCCCCCTCCTCAGCCCCAGCATTTT	CSAREGQDPPPQPQHF	TRBV20-1	-	16	TRBD1	TRBJ1-5
TGCAGCGTTGTGAATGAGTGGGGCACTGAAGCTTTCTTT	CSVVNEWGTEAFF	TRBV29-1	-	13	-	TRBJ1-1
TGTGCCAGCAGCCCTGGAGTAGGGGAGAACCTACGGGAGCAGTACTTC	CASSPGVGENLREQYF	TRBV5-4	few	16	-	TRBJ2-7
TGTGCCAGCAGTTACGGGCCGCGGCGGGGTACTGAAGCTTTCTTT	CASSYGPRRGTEAFF	TRBV6-5	-	15	-	TRBJ1-1
TGCGCCAGCAGATCGCAGGGAGGACAAGAGACCCAGTACTTC	CASRSQGGQETQYF	TRBV5-1	-	14	-	TRBJ2-5
TGTGCCAGCGTCACCACTGGGGTGGCGGGGGAGCAGTTCTTC	CASVTTGVAGEQFF	TRBV2	once	14	-	TRBJ2-1
TGTGCCATCAACCCAGGGATCTATAATTCACCCCTCCACTTT	CAINPGIYNSPLHF	TRBV10-3	-	14	-	TRBJ1-6
TGTGCCAGCAGTTTAGGGGCTCCCAGCACAGATACGCAGTATTTT	CASSLGAPSTDTQYF	TRBV27	-	15	-	TRBJ2-3
TGTGCCAGCAGTGAAGGCCGGGGGCGTTTGTCTGGCTACACCTTC	CASSEGRGRLSGYTF	TRBV2	-	15	-	TRBJ1-2
TGTGCCAGCAGCCAGGGACTTTCCTACGAGCAGTACTTC	CASSQGLSYEQYF	TRBV13	-	13	-	TRBJ2-7
TGTGCCTGGAGTGCCCTGGTGGGACATGATAACACTGAAGCTTTCTTT	CAWSALVGHDNTEAFF	TRBV30	-	16	-	TRBJ1-1
TGTGCCAGCAGTCCCCGGGACAGGAACACCGGGGAGCTGTTTTTT	CASSPRDRNTGELFF	TRBV3-1	few	15	TRBD1	TRBJ2-2
TGTGCCAGCGTGAGGGCAGAGTTCAATGAGCAGTTCTTC	CASVRAEFNEQFF	TRBV28	-	13	-	TRBJ2-1
TGTGCCAGCCAGGGGGACGGCATTCAGTACTTC	CASQGDGIQYF	TRBV6-5	few	11	TRBD1	TRBJ2-4
TGTGCCACCAGCATCCGACCAACTAATGAAAAACTGTTTTTT	CATSIRPTNEKLFF	TRBV15	-	14	-	TRBJ1-4